This TCR beta chain was documented in a study of T cell responses to AZD1222 COVID-19 vaccine. General study points: Receipt of two AZD1222 doses was followed by a rise in Spike-specific TCR breadth and depth. CD4 TCRs linked to vaccination spanned spike, dominating at 160-218 and 743-854.

The method was immunoSEQ multiplex PCR; TCRdb's version includes in-frame clones alone and lacks a portion of them. The sample has roughly 51,000 clones; around 90% are singletons. Trimming cost V 4 bases and J 14 bases, with 12 bases left between them. CDR1 is SQVTM and CDR2 is ANQGSEA in the germline V gene. This CDR3 spans 11 amino acids. Pooling was applied to second doses at about 4 or about 12 weeks. On this clone: Its target is not known.

The chain joins TRBV29-1 to TRBJ1-6; a possible D gene is TRBD1 (6 bases). This sequence was found in an adult who received the AZD1222 COVID-19 vaccine. This sample comprised peripheral blood, obtained 28 days after the second AZD1222 dose. The CDR3 bases are TGCAGCGTTGGGGCGGGGGCGGCCCTCCACTTT. Translated: CSVGAGAALHF. The whole variable domain, remainder taken from reference TRBV29-1 and TRBJ1-6, is SAVISQKPSRDICQRGTSLTIQCQVDSQVTMMFWYRQQPGQSLTLIATANQGSEATYESGFVIDKFPISRPNLTFSTLTVSNMSPEDSSIYLCSVGAGAALHFGNGTRLTVT.